This paragraph covers one T cell receptor beta chain sequence. Its cognate antigen is unknown. The record originates from a study of response to subunit inactivated influenza vaccine. Notes on the study in general: Each seasonal influenza vaccination recruits few new T cells, the authors suggested.

The CDR3 runs 18 residues. The V gene end was trimmed by 5 bases and the J gene end by 5 bases; junction bases not matched to a gene: 20. Germline-derived CDR1 and CDR2 are DFQATT and SNEGSKA (reference sequence). TCRdb fed the RT-PCR reads into MiXCR, producing one record per CDR3 protein. The data show approximately 500,000 distinct CDR3 sequences, under 15% seen once. The material sequenced was PBMCs from blood, taken roughly 46 days after vaccination. The clonotype originates from a man aged 45 to 65 who received an inactivated influenza vaccine. The chain uses TRBV20-1 and TRBJ2-1, with 8 bases matching TRBD1. The CDR3, as DNA: TGCAGTGCTTATGCCTCAATCAGGGGGCTGTGGGTGGACAATGAGCAGTTCTTC. This sequence encodes CSAYASIRGLWVDNEQFF.